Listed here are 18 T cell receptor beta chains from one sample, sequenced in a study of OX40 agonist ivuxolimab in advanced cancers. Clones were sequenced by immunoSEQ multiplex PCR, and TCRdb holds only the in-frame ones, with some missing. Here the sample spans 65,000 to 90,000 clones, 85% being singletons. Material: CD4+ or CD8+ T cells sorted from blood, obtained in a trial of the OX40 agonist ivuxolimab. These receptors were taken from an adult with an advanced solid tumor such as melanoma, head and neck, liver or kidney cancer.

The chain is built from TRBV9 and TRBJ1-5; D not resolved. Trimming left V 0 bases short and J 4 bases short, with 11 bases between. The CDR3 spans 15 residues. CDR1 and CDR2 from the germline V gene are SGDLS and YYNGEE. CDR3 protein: CASSVGSDKNQPQHF. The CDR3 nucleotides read TGTGCCAGCAGCGTAGGGAGTGACAAAAATCAGCCCCAGCATTTT.

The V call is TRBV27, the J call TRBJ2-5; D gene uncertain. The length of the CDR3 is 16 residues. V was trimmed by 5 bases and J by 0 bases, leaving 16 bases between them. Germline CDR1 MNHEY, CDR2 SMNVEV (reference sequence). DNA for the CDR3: TGTGCCAGCAGTCTTCGTGGCTACGGGTACCAAGAGACCCAGTACTTC. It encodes CASSLRGYGYQETQYF.

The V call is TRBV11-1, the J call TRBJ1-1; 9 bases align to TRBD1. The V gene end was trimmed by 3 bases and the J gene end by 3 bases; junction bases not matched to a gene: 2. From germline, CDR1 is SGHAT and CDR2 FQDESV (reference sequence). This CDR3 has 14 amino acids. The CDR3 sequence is CASSFRDRDTEAFF. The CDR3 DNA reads TGTGCCAGCAGCTTCCGGGACAGGGACACTGAAGCTTTCTTT.

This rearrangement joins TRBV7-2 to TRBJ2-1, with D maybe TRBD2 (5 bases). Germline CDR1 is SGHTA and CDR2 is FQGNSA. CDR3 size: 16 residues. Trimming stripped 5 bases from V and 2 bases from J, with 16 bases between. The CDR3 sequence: CASSRLPTGTYNEQFF. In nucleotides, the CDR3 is TGTGCCAGCAGCCGCCTCCCCACCGGGACCTACAATGAGCAGTTCTTC.

CDR3 region: CSARTSLYEQYF. For the CDR3, the DNA is TGCAGCGCCAGGACTAGCCTCTACGAGCAGTACTTC. J is TRBJ2-7 and V is TRBV29-1; 8 bases are shared with TRBD2. The CDR3 is 12 amino acids. Germline CDR1 reads SQVTM; CDR2 reads ANQGSEA. V gave up 7 bases and J gave up 3 bases; unmatched junction bases: 5.

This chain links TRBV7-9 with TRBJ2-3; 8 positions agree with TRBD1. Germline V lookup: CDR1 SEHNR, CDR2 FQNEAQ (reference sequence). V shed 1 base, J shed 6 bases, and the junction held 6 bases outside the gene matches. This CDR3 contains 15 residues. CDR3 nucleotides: TGTGCCAGCAGCTTAGGTGGACAGGGTGGGGATACGCAGTATTTT. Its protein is CASSLGGQGGDTQYF. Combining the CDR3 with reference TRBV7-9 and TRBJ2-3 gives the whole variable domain DTGVSQNPRHKITKRGQNVTFRCDPISEHNRLYWYRQTLGQGPEFLTYFQNEAQLEKSRLLSDRFSAERPKGSFSTLEIQRTEQGDSAMYLCASSLGGQGGDTQYFGPGTRLTVL.

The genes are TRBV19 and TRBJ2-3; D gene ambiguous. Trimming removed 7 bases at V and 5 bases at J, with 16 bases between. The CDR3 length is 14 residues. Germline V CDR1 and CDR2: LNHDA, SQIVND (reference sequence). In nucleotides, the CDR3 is TGTGCCAGTAAAGGCGTCGGTAATTTAGATACGCAGTATTTT. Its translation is CASKGVGNLDTQYF.

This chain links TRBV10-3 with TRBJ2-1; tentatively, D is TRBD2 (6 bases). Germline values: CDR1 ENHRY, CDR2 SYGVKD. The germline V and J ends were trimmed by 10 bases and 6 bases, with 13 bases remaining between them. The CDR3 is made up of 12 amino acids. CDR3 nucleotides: TGTGCCACCGGCGGGGACGGCAATGAGCAGTTCTTC. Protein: CATGGDGNEQFF.

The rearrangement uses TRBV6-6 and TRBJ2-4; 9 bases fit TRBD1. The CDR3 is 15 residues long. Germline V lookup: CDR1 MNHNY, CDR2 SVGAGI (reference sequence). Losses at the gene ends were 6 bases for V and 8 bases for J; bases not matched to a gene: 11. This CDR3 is CASSPTTGGADIQYF. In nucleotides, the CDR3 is TGTGCCAGCAGCCCCACTACAGGGGGCGCTGACATTCAGTACTTC.

The chain's CDR3 is CASSLTGLRTSETQYF. Written as DNA, the CDR3 is TGTGCCAGCAGCTTAACCGGACTAAGGACTAGCGAGACGCAGTATTTT. V usage is TRBV7-3 and J usage is TRBJ2-3, with 9 bases aligning to TRBD2. The CDR3 spans 16 residues. The V gene's germline CDR1 is SGHTA and CDR2 FQGTGA. J was trimmed by 9 bases and V by 0 bases; bases with no gene match: 10.

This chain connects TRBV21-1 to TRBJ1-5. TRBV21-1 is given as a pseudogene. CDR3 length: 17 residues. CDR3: CAKNRDDSSSGNQPQHF. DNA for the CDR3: TGTGCCAAAAACCGGGACGATAGTTCCTCGGGCAATCAGCCCCAGCATTTT.

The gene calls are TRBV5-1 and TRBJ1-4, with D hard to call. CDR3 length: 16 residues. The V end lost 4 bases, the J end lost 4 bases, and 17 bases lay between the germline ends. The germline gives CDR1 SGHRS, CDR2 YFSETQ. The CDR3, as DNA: TGCGCCAGCAGCCCCGGGGTTGACGGATTTAATGAAAAACTGTTTTTT. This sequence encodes CASSPGVDGFNEKLFF.

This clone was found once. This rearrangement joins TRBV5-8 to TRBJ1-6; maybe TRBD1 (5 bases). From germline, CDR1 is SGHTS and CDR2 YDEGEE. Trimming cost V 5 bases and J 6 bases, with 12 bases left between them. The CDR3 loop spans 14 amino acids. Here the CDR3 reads CASSIQAFNSPLHF. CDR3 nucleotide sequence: TGTGCCAGCAGTATACAGGCGTTTAATTCACCCCTCCACTTT.

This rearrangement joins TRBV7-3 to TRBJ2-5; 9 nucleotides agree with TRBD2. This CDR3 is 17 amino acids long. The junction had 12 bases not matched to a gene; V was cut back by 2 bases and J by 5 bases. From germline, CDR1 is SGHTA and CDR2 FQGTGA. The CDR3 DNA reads TGTGCCAGCAGCTTAGGCGTGGGCGGCGGGGGGGCGGAGACCCAGTACTTC. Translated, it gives CASSLGVGGGGAETQYF.

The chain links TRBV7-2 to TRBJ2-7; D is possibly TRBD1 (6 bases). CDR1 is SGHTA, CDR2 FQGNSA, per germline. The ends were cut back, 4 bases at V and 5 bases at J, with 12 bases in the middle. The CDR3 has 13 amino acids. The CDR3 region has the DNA TGTGCCAGCAGCTCCGTCAGGGGTGACGAGCAGTACTTC. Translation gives CASSSVRGDEQYF.

The CDR3 nucleotides read TGTGCCAGCAGCCACCCCCTAGCCAAAAACATTCAGTACTTC. This gives the protein CASSHPLAKNIQYF. V usage is TRBV5-6 and J usage is TRBJ2-4; no clear D. The ends were cut back, 4 bases at V and 0 bases at J, with 8 bases in the middle. Per the germline V gene, CDR1 is SGHDT and CDR2 is YYEEEE. CDR3 size: 14 residues.

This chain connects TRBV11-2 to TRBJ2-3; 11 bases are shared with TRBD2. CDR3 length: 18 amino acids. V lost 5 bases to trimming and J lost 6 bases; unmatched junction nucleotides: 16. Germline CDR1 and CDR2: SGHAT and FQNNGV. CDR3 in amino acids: CASSARPSGGSWGDTQYF. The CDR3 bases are TGTGCCAGCAGCGCCAGGCCTAGCGGGGGGTCCTGGGGCGATACGCAGTATTTT.

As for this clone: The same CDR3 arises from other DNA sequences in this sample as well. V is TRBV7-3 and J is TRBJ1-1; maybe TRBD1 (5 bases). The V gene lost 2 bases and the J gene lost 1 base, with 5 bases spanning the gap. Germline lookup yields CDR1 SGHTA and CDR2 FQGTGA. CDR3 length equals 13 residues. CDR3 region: CASSLQGNTEAFF. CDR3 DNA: TGTGCCAGCAGCTTACAGGGGAACACTGAAGCTTTCTTT.